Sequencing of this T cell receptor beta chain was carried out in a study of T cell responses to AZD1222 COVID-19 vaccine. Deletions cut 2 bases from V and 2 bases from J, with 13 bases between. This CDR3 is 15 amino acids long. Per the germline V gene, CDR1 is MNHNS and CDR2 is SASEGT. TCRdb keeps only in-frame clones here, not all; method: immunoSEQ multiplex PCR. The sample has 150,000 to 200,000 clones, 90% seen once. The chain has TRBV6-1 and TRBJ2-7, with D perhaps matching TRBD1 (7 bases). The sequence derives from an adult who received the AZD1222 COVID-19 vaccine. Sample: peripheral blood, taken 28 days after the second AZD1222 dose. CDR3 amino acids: CASSERAGGPYEQYF. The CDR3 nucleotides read TGTGCCAGCAGTGAAAGGGCAGGGGGGCCCTACGAGCAGTACTTC.